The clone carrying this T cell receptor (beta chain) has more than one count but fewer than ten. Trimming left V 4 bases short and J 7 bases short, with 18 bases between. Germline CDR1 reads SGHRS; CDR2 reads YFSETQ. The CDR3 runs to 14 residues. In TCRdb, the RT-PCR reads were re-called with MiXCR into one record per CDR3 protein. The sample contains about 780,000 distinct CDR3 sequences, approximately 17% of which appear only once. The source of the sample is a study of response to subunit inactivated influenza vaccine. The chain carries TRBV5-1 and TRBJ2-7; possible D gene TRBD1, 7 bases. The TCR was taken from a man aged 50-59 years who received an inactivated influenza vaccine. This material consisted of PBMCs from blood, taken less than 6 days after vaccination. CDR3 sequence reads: CASSKGDSAGEQYF. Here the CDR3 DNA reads TGCGCCAGCAGCAAGGGGGACAGTGCGGGGGAGCAGTACTTC.